These 21 T cell receptor beta chains were sequenced from one sample in a study of tumour-infiltrating T cells in Burkitt lymphoma. TCRdb's table, derived via immunoSEQ multiplex PCR, lists solely in-frame clones and lacks some. In the table there are 4,000 to 6,000 clones, about a tenth of which are singletons. The sequenced sample consisted of tumor tissue. Receptors were obtained from a human donor with diffuse large B-cell lymphoma.

This clone was detected only a few times. The chain employs TRBV5-8 and TRBJ2-5; 10 bases map to TRBD1. With V trimmed by 0 bases and J by 8 bases, 4 bases remained unmatched. Germline assignment: CDR1 SGHTS and CDR2 YDEGEE. There are 14 residues in the CDR3. The CDR3 loop is CASSLEGQGDTQYF. As DNA, the CDR3 is TGTGCCAGCAGCTTGGAAGGACAGGGGGATACCCAGTACTTC. Full variable domain (rest looked up from reference TRBV5-8 and TRBJ2-5): EAGVTQSPTHLIKTRGQQATLRCSPISGHTSVYWYQQALGLGLQFLLWYDEGEERNRGNFPPRFSGRQFPNYSSELNVNALELEDSALYLCASSLEGQGDTQYFGPGTRLLVL.

This clone was counted between two and nine times. V gene TRBV19 combines with J gene TRBJ1-1; no firm D call. CDR3 length: 13 residues. Germline V lookup: CDR1 LNHDA, CDR2 SQIVND (reference sequence). The ends were cut back, 3 bases at V and 4 bases at J, with 9 bases in the middle. This CDR3 is CASSIGVSTEAFF. CDR3 bases: TGTGCCAGTAGTATTGGGGTAAGCACTGAAGCTTTCTTT.

The chain links TRBV6-6 to TRBJ2-5; D ambiguous. Germline-derived CDR1 and CDR2 are MNHNY and SVGAGI (reference sequence). V was trimmed by 2 bases and J by 2 bases, leaving 12 bases between them. This CDR3 spans 15 amino acids. The DNA for the CDR3 is TGTGCCAGCAGTTACGGGTTTATCCCACAAGAGACCCAGTACTTC. The encoded protein is CASSYGFIPQETQYF.

This clone came up a few times. This sequence joins TRBV5-1 and TRBJ1-1; 7 bases agree with TRBD1. With V trimmed by 4 bases and J by 5 bases, 5 bases remained unmatched. Germline assignment: CDR1 SGHRS and CDR2 YFSETQ. The CDR3 length is 13 residues. Here the CDR3 DNA reads TGCGCCAGCAGCCTGACAGGGCGAACTGAAGCTTTCTTT. Its translation: CASSLTGRTEAFF.

V and J are TRBV10-3 and TRBJ1-1, with D possibly TRBD1 on 5 matching bases. The CDR3 loop spans 13 amino acids. V was cut by 6 bases and J by 1 base, with 9 bases left in between. Germline CDR1 is ENHRY and CDR2 is SYGVKD. CDR3 in DNA: TGTGCCATCAGAAATACAGGGAACACTGAAGCTTTCTTT. Protein: CAIRNTGNTEAFF.

The chain links TRBV19 to TRBJ2-5, with 9 bases fitting TRBD2. V lost 2 bases to trimming and J lost 3 bases; unmatched junction nucleotides: 13. The CDR3 is 18 residues long. Per germline, CDR1 LNHDA and CDR2 SQIVND (reference sequence). The DNA of the CDR3 is TGTGCCAGTAGTATATCCCAGCGGGGGGCTGGTCGAGAAGAGACCCAGTACTTC. Its protein product is CASSISQRGAGREETQYF.

The chain uses TRBV4-3 and TRBJ2-1, with no clear D. The V gene's germline CDR1 is LGHNA and CDR2 YSLEER. The V end lost 0 bases, the J end lost 0 bases, and 12 bases lay between the germline ends. The CDR3 runs 17 residues. CDR3 amino acids: CASSQDSIGSSYNEQFF. CDR3 DNA sequence: TGCGCCAGCAGCCAAGATTCAATTGGTTCCTCCTACAATGAGCAGTTCTTC.

The chain couples TRBV13 to TRBJ2-7; D possibly matches TRBD1 or TRBD2 (5 bases each). Germline CDR1 and CDR2: PRHDT and FYEKMQ (reference sequence). The ends were cut back, 4 bases at V and 5 bases at J, with 15 bases in the middle. The CDR3 length is 14 residues. CDR3 amino acids: CASSWPGPPHEQYF. DNA of the CDR3: TGTGCCAGCAGCTGGCCGGGACCACCCCACGAGCAGTACTTC.

The chain links TRBV7-2 to TRBJ2-1; 8 bases fit TRBD2. With V trimmed by 7 bases and J by 3 bases, 8 bases remained unmatched. Germline V lookup: CDR1 SGHTA, CDR2 FQGNSA. CDR3 size: 15 residues. The CDR3 bases are TGTGCCAGCAAGACGACAGCGGGAGACTACAATGAGCAGTTCTTC. Translation: CASKTTAGDYNEQFF.

The chain carries TRBV7-9 and TRBJ1-1, with 7 bases identical to TRBD1. Germline CDR1 reads SEHNR; CDR2 reads FQNEAQ (reference sequence). V trimming: 4 bases; J trimming: 0 bases; junction bases outside the gene matches: 5. The CDR3 has 15 residues. The CDR3 DNA reads TGTGCCAGCAGCTCTCGGACAGGCATGAACACTGAAGCTTTCTTT. It yields the protein CASSSRTGMNTEAFF.

The genes are TRBV5-1 and TRBJ2-5; tentatively, D is TRBD1 (5 bases). V lost 1 base to trimming and J lost 2 bases, with 12 bases between them. The germline gives CDR1 SGHRS, CDR2 YFSETQ. The CDR3 has 15 residues. The CDR3 protein is CASSLMGQSQETQYF. Written as DNA, the CDR3 is TGCGCCAGCAGCTTGATGGGGCAGTCACAAGAGACCCAGTACTTC.

This clone was picked up a small number of times. The V and J genes are TRBV2 and TRBJ1-2, with 7 bases fitting TRBD1. Per germline, CDR1 SNHLY and CDR2 FYNNEI. With V trimmed by 8 bases and J by 2 bases, 11 bases remained unmatched. This CDR3 spans 15 amino acids. Here the CDR3 DNA reads TGTGCCAGCTGGGGGGTGACAGGGCCGAACTATGGCTACACCTTC. This sequence encodes CASWGVTGPNYGYTF.

This clone turned up a few times. The CDR3 DNA reads TGCGCCAGCAGGGGCCAGAACACTGAAGCTTTCTTT. The encoded protein is CASRGQNTEAFF. The V gene is TRBV4-1, the J gene TRBJ1-1; D uncertain. Germline CDR1 reads MGHRA; CDR2 reads YSYEKL. V was pared by 6 bases and J by 1 base, with 6 bases between. The CDR3 is made up of 12 amino acids.

The chain combines TRBV6-5 with TRBJ1-4; no firm D call. Trimming stripped 5 bases from V and 0 bases from J, with 10 bases between. Germline lookup yields CDR1 MNHEY and CDR2 SVGAGI. The CDR3 spans 15 residues. CDR3 in DNA: TGTGCCAGCAGTCCCGAGGATTCAACTAATGAAAAACTGTTTTTT. Translating it yields CASSPEDSTNEKLFF.

The chain links TRBV27 to TRBJ2-5; D gene ambiguous. Germline assignment: CDR1 MNHEY and CDR2 SMNVEV (reference sequence). V lost 5 bases and J 1 base, leaving 11 bases between the germline ends. The CDR3 has 14 amino acids. The CDR3 region is CASSPRRSQETQYF. As DNA, the CDR3 is TGTGCCAGCAGTCCCCGACGGAGCCAAGAGACCCAGTACTTC.

V and J are TRBV19 and TRBJ1-5, with D hard to call. V lost 5 bases, J lost 8 bases, and 16 bases lay in between. The CDR3 spans 14 residues. Germline V gene lookup returns CDR1 LNHDA and CDR2 SQIVND (reference sequence). The CDR3 region is CASSFPTVLEPQHF. The DNA for the CDR3 is TGTGCCAGTAGTTTCCCGACGGTGCTGGAGCCCCAGCATTTT. The full variable domain, completed using reference TRBV19 and TRBJ1-5, is DGGITQSPKYLFRKEGQNVTLSCEQNLNHDAMYWYRQDPGQGLRLIYYSQIVNDFQKGDIAEGYSVSREKKESFPLTVTSAQKNPTAFYLCASSFPTVLEPQHFGDGTRLSIL.

This clone was counted only a few times. The chain joins TRBV11-2 to TRBJ1-1; D gene unclear. This CDR3 is 11 amino acids long. CDR1 SGHAT and CDR2 FQNNGV come from the germline V gene. The V end was cut by 8 bases, the J end by 7 bases, with 11 bases between. CDR3 DNA: TGTGCCAGCCAACCACCAATTGAAGCTTTCTTT. This sequence encodes CASQPPIEAFF.

In nucleotides, the CDR3 is TGCAGCGTTATTGACAGGGACTCTCAGCCCCAGCATTTT. Protein product: CSVIDRDSQPQHF. The chain combines TRBV29-1 with TRBJ1-5; 7 positions match TRBD1. The germline V gene encodes CDR1 SQVTM and CDR2 ANQGSEA. The CDR3 extends over 13 amino acids. With 5 bases clipped from V and 6 bases from J, the junction kept 7 bases outside the gene matches.

There are a few counts of this clone. The rearrangement uses TRBV7-8 and TRBJ2-2; weak D call: TRBD2 (5 bases). Trimming removed 5 bases at V and 3 bases at J, with 7 bases between. The CDR3 is 13 residues long. CDR1 and CDR2 from the germline V gene are SGHVS and FQNEAQ. DNA for the CDR3: TGTGCCAGCAGCCCGGACTACACCGGGGAGCTGTTTTTT. Protein product: CASSPDYTGELFF.

This clone has only a few counts. This chain's CDR3 is CASSWMGQAPQYF. CDR3 coding DNA: TGCGCCAGCAGCTGGATGGGACAGGCACCGCAGTACTTC. The chain combines TRBV5-1 with TRBJ2-7, with 8 bases matching TRBD1. The CDR3 has 13 residues. The V segment lost 3 bases and the J segment 9 bases; nucleotides outside the gene matches: 8. Germline V CDR1 and CDR2: SGHRS, YFSETQ.

This chain joins TRBV4-2 and TRBJ1-4; tentative D call: TRBD1 (6 bases). Germline values: CDR1 LGHNA, CDR2 YNFKEQ. V lost 5 bases, J lost 8 bases, and 12 bases lay in between. The CDR3 runs to 13 residues. As DNA, the CDR3 is TGTGCCAGCAGCTCCCGACAGGAGGAAAAACTGTTTTTT. It encodes CASSSRQEEKLFF.